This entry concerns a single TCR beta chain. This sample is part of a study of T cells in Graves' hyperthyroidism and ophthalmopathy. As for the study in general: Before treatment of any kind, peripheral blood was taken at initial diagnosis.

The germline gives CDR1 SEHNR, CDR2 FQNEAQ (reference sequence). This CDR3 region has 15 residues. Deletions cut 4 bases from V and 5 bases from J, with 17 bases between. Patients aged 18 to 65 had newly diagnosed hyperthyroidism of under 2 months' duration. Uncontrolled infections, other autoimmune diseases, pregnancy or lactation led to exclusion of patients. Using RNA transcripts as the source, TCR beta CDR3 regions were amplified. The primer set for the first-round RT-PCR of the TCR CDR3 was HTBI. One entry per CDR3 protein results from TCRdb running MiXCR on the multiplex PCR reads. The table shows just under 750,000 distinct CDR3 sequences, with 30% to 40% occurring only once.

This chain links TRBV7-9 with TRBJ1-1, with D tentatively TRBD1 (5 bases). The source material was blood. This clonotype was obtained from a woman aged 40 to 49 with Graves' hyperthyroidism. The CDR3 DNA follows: TGTGCCAGCAGCTGGCTAGGGGAGGGGTTGACTGAAGCTTTCTTT. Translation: CASSWLGEGLTEAFF.